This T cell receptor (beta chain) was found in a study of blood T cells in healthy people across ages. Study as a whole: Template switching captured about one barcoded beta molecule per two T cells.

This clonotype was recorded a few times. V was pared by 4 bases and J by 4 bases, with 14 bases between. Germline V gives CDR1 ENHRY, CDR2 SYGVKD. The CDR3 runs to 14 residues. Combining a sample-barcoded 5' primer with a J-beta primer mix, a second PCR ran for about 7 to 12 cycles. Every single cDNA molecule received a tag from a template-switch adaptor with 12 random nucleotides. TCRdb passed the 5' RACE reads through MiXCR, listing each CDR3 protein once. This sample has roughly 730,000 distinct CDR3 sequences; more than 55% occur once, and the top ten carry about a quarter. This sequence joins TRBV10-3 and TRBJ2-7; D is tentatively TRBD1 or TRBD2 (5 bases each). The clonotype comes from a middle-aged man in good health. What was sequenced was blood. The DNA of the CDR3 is TGTGCCATCAGTGGGGGACCGGGCAAATACGAGCAGTACTTC. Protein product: CAISGGPGKYEQYF.